Each of the 25 T cell receptor beta chains below was sequenced from the same sample in a study of shared clonotypes between healthy human individuals. Naive CD8 cells lacked CD45RO and underwent positive selection for CCR7, leaving out terminally differentiated effector memory CD45RA+ cells. This table comes from immunoSEQ multiplex PCR, and its TCRdb copy is limited to in-frame clones, with some not included. The sample has hundreds of thousands of clones, 90% to 97% seen once. The sequenced sample was naive CD8+ T cells sorted from blood. The receptors stem from a woman aged 25 to 39 in good health.

V is TRBV5-8 and J is TRBJ1-5; D not certain. The CDR3 is 19 amino acids. Germline lookup yields CDR1 SGHTS and CDR2 YDEGEE. V lost 2 bases and J lost 0, with 21 bases in between. The CDR3 spells CASSFEHPWQFNSNQPQHF. DNA for the CDR3: TGTGCCAGCAGCTTCGAACACCCGTGGCAGTTTAATAGCAATCAGCCCCAGCATTTT.

The chain joins TRBV5-4 to TRBJ1-4; D gene unclear. The CDR3 runs to 13 residues. Trimming took 0 bases from V and 6 from J, leaving 6 bases between them. Germline V CDR1 and CDR2: SGHNT, YYREEE (reference sequence). In DNA, the CDR3 is TGTGCCAGCAGCTTGGAGAGCCATGAAAAACTGTTTTTT. It yields the protein CASSLESHEKLFF.

The genes are TRBV2 and TRBJ2-7; 7 positions match TRBD1. The CDR3 sequence is 13 residues long. V was clipped by 6 bases and J by 1 base; unmatched bases: 3. The germline V gene encodes CDR1 SNHLY and CDR2 FYNNEI. The CDR3 region has the DNA TGTGCCAGCAGCTCGACAGGGTCCTACGAGCAGTACTTC. Protein: CASSSTGSYEQYF. The whole variable domain, remainder taken from reference TRBV2 and TRBJ2-7, is EPEVTQTPSHQVTQMGQEVILRCVPISNHLYFYWYRQILGQKVEFLVSFYNNEISEKSEIFDDQFSVERPDGSNFTLKIRSTKLEDSAMYFCASSSTGSYEQYFGPGTRLTVT.

The rearrangement uses TRBV27 and TRBJ2-7, with a weak D call TRBD1 (6 bases). The V and J ends lost 8 bases and 0 bases respectively, with 14 bases between them. This CDR3 is 14 amino acids long. CDR1 is MNHEY and CDR2 is SMNVEV in the germline V gene (reference sequence). DNA of the CDR3: TGTGCCAGCTCAGGGGCTTATAGCTCCTACGAGCAGTACTTC. Its translation is CASSGAYSSYEQYF.

The chain carries TRBV6-5 and TRBJ1-5, with D hard to call. Trimming removed 6 bases from V and 1 base from J, with 13 bases in between. CDR1 is MNHEY and CDR2 is SVGAGI in the germline V gene. This CDR3 contains 15 residues. In DNA form, the CDR3 reads TGTGCCAGCAGCCGATCGAGGGAGAGCAATCAGCCCCAGCATTTT. This sequence encodes CASSRSRESNQPQHF.

This chain joins TRBV19 and TRBJ1-5; D gene uncertain. Germline V CDR1 and CDR2: LNHDA, SQIVND (reference sequence). The V end lost 5 bases, the J end lost 1 base, and 9 bases lay between the germline ends. The CDR3 has 14 amino acids. The CDR3 spells CASSPYNSNQPQHF. For the CDR3, the DNA is TGTGCCAGTAGTCCGTACAACAGCAATCAGCCCCAGCATTTT.

This clone has just one count. This rearrangement joins TRBV16 to TRBJ2-7; D perhaps matches TRBD1 (6 bases). Germline assignment: CDR1 KGHSY and CDR2 FQNENV. The ends were cut back, 0 bases at V and 0 bases at J, with 12 bases in the middle. The CDR3 has 16 residues. Here the CDR3 reads CASSQSFQGSSYEQYF. The DNA for the CDR3 is TGTGCCAGCAGCCAATCTTTCCAGGGGAGCTCCTACGAGCAGTACTTC.

This clone appeared once. V gene TRBV6-5 combines with J gene TRBJ2-1, with TRBD2 matching over 11 bases. The CDR3 is made up of 13 amino acids. V lost 6 bases and J lost 8; bases outside the gene matches: 3. CDR1 and CDR2 from the germline V gene are MNHEY and SVGAGI. This CDR3 is CASRTSGVYEQFF. The CDR3 nucleotides read TGTGCCAGCAGGACTAGCGGGGTTTATGAGCAGTTCTTC.

The chain carries TRBV19 and TRBJ1-1; 7 nucleotides line up with TRBD1. Germline values: CDR1 LNHDA, CDR2 SQIVND (reference sequence). CDR3 size: 15 residues. Trimming at V came to 5 bases and at J to 7 bases, leaving 13 bases not matched to a gene. CDR3 sequence: CASSPPQGRPYEAFF. CDR3 DNA: TGTGCCAGTAGTCCTCCACAGGGGAGGCCCTATGAAGCTTTCTTT. Based on the CDR3 plus reference TRBV19 and TRBJ1-1, the full variable domain is DGGITQSPKYLFRKEGQNVTLSCEQNLNHDAMYWYRQDPGQGLRLIYYSQIVNDFQKGDIAEGYSVSREKKESFPLTVTSAQKNPTAFYLCASSPPQGRPYEAFFGQGTRLTVV.

The rearrangement uses TRBV18 and TRBJ1-1, with 7 bases aligning to TRBD1. Germline V gene sequence: CDR1 KGHSH, CDR2 LQKENI. This CDR3 has 15 amino acids. V gave up 4 bases and J gave up 3 bases; unmatched junction bases: 8. DNA of the CDR3: TGTGCCAGCTCACGAGGTGACAGGGCCCACACTGAAGCTTTCTTT. This translates into CASSRGDRAHTEAFF.

The CDR3, as DNA: TGCGCCAGCAGTTCTAGCGGGTCCTACGAGCAGTACTTC. It yields the protein CASSSSGSYEQYF. The chain recombines TRBV10-2 with TRBJ2-7; TRBD2 agrees at 8 bases. The junction had 1 base not matched to a gene; V was cut back by 5 bases and J by 1 base. CDR1 WSHSY and CDR2 SAAADI come from the germline V gene. The CDR3 loop spans 13 amino acids.

The genes are TRBV25-1 and TRBJ2-7; 8 positions agree with TRBD1. The germline V gene encodes CDR1 MGHDK and CDR2 SYGVNS. The CDR3 contains 13 residues. J lost 2 bases, V lost 4 bases, and 1 base had no gene match. The chain's CDR3 is CASSVQGAYEQYF. CDR3 bases: TGTGCCAGCAGTGTACAGGGGGCCTACGAGCAGTACTTC.

This clone occurred once. The J gene is TRBJ1-2, the V gene TRBV6-1; TRBD1 matches 8 bases. This CDR3 has 14 amino acids. V was pared by 10 bases and J by 7 bases, with 14 bases of the junction left unmatched. CDR1 is MNHNS and CDR2 is SASEGT in the germline V gene. The CDR3 DNA sequence: TGTGCCACCGTAATGGCCGGGACAGGCTTTGGCTACACCTTC. Amino acid sequence: CATVMAGTGFGYTF.

The genes are TRBV6-5 and TRBJ2-7, with 7 bases identical to TRBD1. Per germline, CDR1 MNHEY and CDR2 SVGAGI. The length of the CDR3 is 13 residues. V lost 6 bases and J lost 5; bases outside the gene matches: 7. The DNA of the CDR3 is TGTGCCAGCAGCCTGACAGGGCTAAACGAGCAGTACTTC. Translated: CASSLTGLNEQYF.

The chain has TRBV30 and TRBJ1-2; a possible D gene is TRBD1 (6 bases). Germline lookup yields CDR1 GTSNPN and CDR2 SVGIG (reference sequence). The CDR3 contains 12 residues. Deletions cut 2 bases from V and 8 bases from J, with 12 bases between. The chain's CDR3 is CAWSPTGNGYTF. In nucleotides, the CDR3 is TGTGCCTGGAGTCCCACAGGGAACGGCTACACCTTC.

A few counts support this clone. The J gene is TRBJ2-2, the V gene TRBV9, with 8 bases matching TRBD2. The length of the CDR3 is 13 residues. Germline values: CDR1 SGDLS, CDR2 YYNGEE. The V segment lost 2 bases and the J segment 13 bases; nucleotides outside the gene matches: 7. The CDR3 DNA sequence: TGTGCCAGCAGCGTGGGAGCTAGCGGGCTGCTGTTTTTT. Its protein is CASSVGASGLLFF.

On this clone: The sample holds other DNA sequences that translate to the same CDR3. The CDR3 sequence: CASSRRDSFYEQYF. The CDR3, as DNA: TGTGCCAGCAGCCGCCGGGACAGCTTCTACGAGCAGTACTTC. The gene calls are TRBV7-9 and TRBJ2-7, with TRBD1 matching 7 bases. V lost 5 bases and J lost 3; bases outside the gene matches: 7. Looked up from germline, CDR1 is SEHNR and CDR2 is FQNEAQ (reference sequence). This CDR3 contains 14 residues.

The rearrangement uses TRBV2 and TRBJ2-2; the D is unclear. The CDR3 contains 15 residues. Per the germline V gene, CDR1 is SNHLY and CDR2 is FYNNEI. Deletions cut 6 bases from V and 7 bases from J, with 18 bases between. CDR3 sequence reads: CASSQRLAEHGELFF. The CDR3 coding sequence is TGTGCCAGCAGCCAAAGATTGGCGGAACACGGGGAGCTGTTTTTT.

This chain connects TRBV27 to TRBJ2-3, with a possible D match to TRBD2 (5 bases). Trimming pared 5 bases from V and 9 bases from J, leaving 12 bases between. CDR1 and CDR2 (germline): MNHEY, SMNVEV (reference sequence). CDR3 length: 12 residues. In nucleotides, the CDR3 is TGTGCCAGCAGTCTCCAGACGGGAACGCAGTATTTT. This codes for CASSLQTGTQYF.

This clone was counted once. The chain joins TRBV28 to TRBJ1-1; 11 nucleotides match TRBD1. The ends lost 5 bases at V and 5 bases at J; junction bases unmatched: 4. Germline CDR1 reads MDHEN; CDR2 reads SYDVKM. The CDR3 is 14 residues long. The CDR3 DNA follows: TGTGCCAGCAGTGGGGACAGGGGGGAAACTGAAGCTTTCTTT. It is translated as CASSGDRGETEAFF.

This chain links TRBV5-4 with TRBJ1-2; 7 bases agree with TRBD1. The CDR3 loop spans 13 amino acids. With 5 bases clipped from V and 6 bases from J, the junction kept 7 bases outside the gene matches. The germline CDR1 and CDR2 sequences are SGHNT and YYREEE (reference sequence). The CDR3 sequence: CASRIVGGDGYTF. As DNA, the CDR3 is TGTGCCAGCAGGATCGTAGGGGGCGATGGCTACACCTTC.

This chain connects TRBV2 to TRBJ2-7; D gene uncertain. Trimming removed 2 bases at V and 4 bases at J, with 18 bases between. The CDR3 runs to 16 residues. Germline CDR1 is SNHLY and CDR2 is FYNNEI. The CDR3 coding sequence is TGTGCCAGCAGTGAATATGATCCCGACCGAGCTTACGAGCAGTACTTC. Its protein is CASSEYDPDRAYEQYF.

The chain employs TRBV7-8 and TRBJ2-7; 8 bases line up with TRBD1. The CDR3 totals 13 residues. V gave up 2 bases and J gave up 7 bases; unmatched junction bases: 4. Germline lookup yields CDR1 SGHVS and CDR2 FQNEAQ. CDR3 residues: CASSLQGAREQYF. In nucleotides, the CDR3 is TGTGCCAGCAGCTTACAGGGGGCCAGGGAGCAGTACTTC.

The genes are TRBV5-1 and TRBJ2-7; 9 bases are a match to TRBD1. V was clipped by 5 bases and J by 6 bases; unmatched bases: 9. The germline CDR1 and CDR2 sequences are SGHRS and YFSETQ. The CDR3 covers 14 residues. The CDR3 loop is CASRSGTGHLEQYF. In nucleotides, the CDR3 is TGCGCCAGCAGATCCGGGACAGGGCATCTCGAGCAGTACTTC.

This clone has a handful of counts. The gene calls are TRBV6-5 and TRBJ1-5; D gene uncertain. CDR3 length: 13 residues. CDR1 and CDR2 from the germline V gene are MNHEY and SVGAGI. V was clipped by 6 bases and J by 3 bases, with 9 bases between them. CDR3 sequence (DNA): TGTGCCAGCAGATCTACCTCCAATCAGCCCCAGCATTTT. Translation: CASRSTSNQPQHF.